This T cell receptor beta chain was sequenced for a study of CD8 T cells in Susac syndrome. cDNA came from approximately 0.5 to 1 ug RNA primed by random hexamers. TCRdb fed the immunoSEQ multiplex PCR reads into MiXCR, producing one record per CDR3 protein. The sample yields approximately 150,000 distinct CDR3 sequences, around 94% seen once. The CDR3 has 14 residues. Trimming took 4 bases from V and 6 from J, leaving 15 bases between them. The germline V gene encodes CDR1 LGHDT and CDR2 YNNKEL (reference sequence). The V and J genes are TRBV3-1 and TRBJ1-1, with unresolved D. Sequences were obtained from CD4+ T cells from PBMCs. The clonotype was recovered from a human donor in good health. The CDR3 DNA is TGTGCCAGCAGCCCGCTCGAGGGCTCGGCTGAAGCTTTCTTT. It encodes CASSPLEGSAEAFF.